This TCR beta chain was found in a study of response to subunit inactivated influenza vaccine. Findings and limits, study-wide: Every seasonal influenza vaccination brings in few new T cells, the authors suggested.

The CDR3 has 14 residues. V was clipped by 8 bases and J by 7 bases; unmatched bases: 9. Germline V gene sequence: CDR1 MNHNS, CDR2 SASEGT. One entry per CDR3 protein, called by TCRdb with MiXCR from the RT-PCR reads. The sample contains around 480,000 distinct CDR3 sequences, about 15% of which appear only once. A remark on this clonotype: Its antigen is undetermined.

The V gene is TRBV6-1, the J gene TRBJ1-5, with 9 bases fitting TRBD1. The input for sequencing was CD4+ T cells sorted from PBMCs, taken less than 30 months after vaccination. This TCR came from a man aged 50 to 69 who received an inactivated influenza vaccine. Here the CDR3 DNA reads TGTGCCAGCGGAACAGGGGGCGCGAGCCAGCCCCAGCATTTT. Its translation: CASGTGGASQPQHF.